This paragraph reports one T cell receptor (beta chain). The data are from a study of Ad26.COV2.S vaccination and SARS-CoV-2 variants. Germline V gives CDR1 MGHRA, CDR2 YSYEKL. The CDR3 covers 12 residues. Trimming left V 8 bases short and J 8 bases short, with 12 bases between. As for treatment: roughly 20 received Ad26.COV2.S at low or high dose, single or two shots; about 5 received placebo; per-sample allocation not given. The investigators took samples on day 63 after the first vaccine or placebo injection. This table comes from immunoSEQ multiplex PCR, and its TCRdb copy is limited to in-frame clones, with some not included. The table records about 680,000 clones, more than 80% of them present only once.

The sequence derives from a person between 18 and 60 years old who received the Ad26.COV2.S COVID-19 vaccine or a placebo. The V gene is TRBV4-1, the J gene TRBJ1-4; D unresolved. The sequenced sample was peripheral blood, obtained in a trial of Ad26.COV2.S vaccine versus placebo. CDR3 sequence reads: CASQDAVEKLFF. The CDR3 DNA reads TGCGCCAGCCAGGACGCGGTCGAAAAACTGTTTTTT.